The source of this T cell receptor beta chain is a study of early T cells in non-severe SARS-CoV-2 infection. CDR1 and CDR2 (germline): ENHRY, SYGVKD. The CDR3 consists of 15 residues. Trimming pared 3 bases from V and 1 base from J, leaving 11 bases between. Ten or more counts support this clonotype. What it binds is not known. As part of library construction, unique molecular identifiers were attached to individual cDNA molecules. TCRdb reprocessed the 5' RACE reads with MiXCR, giving one entry per CDR3 protein. This sample yields some 96,000 distinct CDR3 sequences, of which 11% are seen a single time; roughly 5% belongs to the top ten. Overall study findings and caveats: There was a bias toward anti-spike CD8 responses in VDJdb matching, which missed private and CD4 specificities.

This TCR came from an adult who was a healthcare worker with PCR-confirmed SARS-CoV-2 infection or an uninfected control (not recorded which). This chain uses TRBV10-3 with TRBJ2-3; D is perhaps TRBD1 or TRBD2 (5 bases each). Here the sequenced sample was whole blood, taken at baseline. CDR3 in DNA: TGTGCCATCAGTGAAGGTCAGGGAGGCACAGATACGCAGTATTTT. Translated, it gives CAISEGQGGTDTQYF.